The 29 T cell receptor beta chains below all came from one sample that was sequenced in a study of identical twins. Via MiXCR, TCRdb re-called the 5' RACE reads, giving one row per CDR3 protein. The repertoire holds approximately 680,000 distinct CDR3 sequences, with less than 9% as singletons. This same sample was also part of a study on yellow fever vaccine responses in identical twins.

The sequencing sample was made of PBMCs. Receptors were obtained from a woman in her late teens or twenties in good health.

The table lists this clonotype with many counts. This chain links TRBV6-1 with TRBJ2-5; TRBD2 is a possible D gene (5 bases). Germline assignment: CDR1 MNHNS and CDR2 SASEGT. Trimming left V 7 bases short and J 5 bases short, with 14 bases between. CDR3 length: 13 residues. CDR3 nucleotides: TGTGCCAGCAATCCGGGGTCCGGGGAGACCCAGTACTTC. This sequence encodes CASNPGSGETQYF.

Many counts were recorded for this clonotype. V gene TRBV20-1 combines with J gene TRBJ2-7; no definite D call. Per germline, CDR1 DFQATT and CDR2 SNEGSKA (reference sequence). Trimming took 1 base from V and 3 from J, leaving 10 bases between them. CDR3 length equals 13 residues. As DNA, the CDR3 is TGCAGTGCTAGAGGAAGTCTAGACTACGAGCAGTACGTC. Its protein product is CSARGSLDYEQYV.

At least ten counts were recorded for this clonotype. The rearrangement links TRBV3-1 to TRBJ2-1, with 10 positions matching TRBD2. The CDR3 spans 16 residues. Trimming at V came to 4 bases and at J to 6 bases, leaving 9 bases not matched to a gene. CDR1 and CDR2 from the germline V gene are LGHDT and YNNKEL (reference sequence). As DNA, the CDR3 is TGTGCCAGCAGCCTGCGACTAGCGGGCCGAACCAATGAGCAGTTCTTC. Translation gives CASSLRLAGRTNEQFF.

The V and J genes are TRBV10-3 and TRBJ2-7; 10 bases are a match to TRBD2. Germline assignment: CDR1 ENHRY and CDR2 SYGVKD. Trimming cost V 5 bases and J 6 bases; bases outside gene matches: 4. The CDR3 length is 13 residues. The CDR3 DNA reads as TGTGCCATCAGTCTAGCGGGGGCCGCCGAGCAGTACGTC. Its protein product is CAISLAGAAEQYV.

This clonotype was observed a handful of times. The CDR3 DNA reads as TGTGCCAGCAGCTTCGCCCCCGGCAATGAGCAGTTCTTC. Translation: CASSFAPGNEQFF. This chain links TRBV7-7 with TRBJ2-1; D unresolved. Germline V gene data show CDR1 as SSHAT and CDR2 as FNYEAQ (reference sequence). This CDR3 comprises 13 residues. The germline V and J ends were trimmed by 3 bases and 6 bases, with 9 bases remaining between them.

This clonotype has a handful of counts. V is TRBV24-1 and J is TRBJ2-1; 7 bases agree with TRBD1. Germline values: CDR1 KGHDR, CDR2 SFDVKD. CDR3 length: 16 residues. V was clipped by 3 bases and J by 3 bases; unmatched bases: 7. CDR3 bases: TGTGCCACCAGTGATGGCAGGGGGTCGTACTACAATGAGCAGTTCTTC. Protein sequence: CATSDGRGSYYNEQFF.

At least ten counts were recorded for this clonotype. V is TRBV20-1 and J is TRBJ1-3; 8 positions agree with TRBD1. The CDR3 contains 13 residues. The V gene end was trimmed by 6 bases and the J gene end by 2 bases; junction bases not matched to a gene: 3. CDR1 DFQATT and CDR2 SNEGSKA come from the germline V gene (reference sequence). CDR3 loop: CSARTGTGNTIYF. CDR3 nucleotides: TGCAGTGCCAGGACAGGGACTGGAAACACCATATATTTT.

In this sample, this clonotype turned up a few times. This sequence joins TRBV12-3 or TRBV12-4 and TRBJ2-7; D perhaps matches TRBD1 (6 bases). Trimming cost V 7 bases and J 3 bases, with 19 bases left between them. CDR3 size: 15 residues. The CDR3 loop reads CASTMGTGLNYEQYF. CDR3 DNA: TGTGCCAGCACCATGGGCACAGGGTTGAACTACGAGCAGTACTTC.

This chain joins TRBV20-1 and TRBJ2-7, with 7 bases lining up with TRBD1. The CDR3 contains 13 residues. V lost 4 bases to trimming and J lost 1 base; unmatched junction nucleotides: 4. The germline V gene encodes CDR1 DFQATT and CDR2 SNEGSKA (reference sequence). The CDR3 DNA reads TGCAGTGCTACACAGGGGTTTTCCTACGAGCAGTACTTC. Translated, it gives CSATQGFSYEQYF.

CDR3 DNA sequence: TGTGCCAGCAGTGATGTTTTTGGGGGGCCGGGGACCGGGGAGCTGTTTTTT. Its protein is CASSDVFGGPGTGELFF. The V gene is TRBV6-1, the J gene TRBJ2-2; D possibly matches TRBD1 or TRBD2 (6 bases each). CDR1 MNHNS and CDR2 SASEGT come from the germline V gene. The CDR3 runs 17 residues. The V end was cut by 3 bases, the J end by 5 bases, with 19 bases between.

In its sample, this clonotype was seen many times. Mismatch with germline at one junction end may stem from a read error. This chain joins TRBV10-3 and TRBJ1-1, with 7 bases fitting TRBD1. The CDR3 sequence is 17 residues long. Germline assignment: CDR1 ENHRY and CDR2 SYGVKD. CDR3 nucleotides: TGTGCCATCAGTGAGCCCAACAGGGGTGGGACGTCCTATGAAACTTTCTTT. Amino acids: CAISEPNRGGTSYETFF.

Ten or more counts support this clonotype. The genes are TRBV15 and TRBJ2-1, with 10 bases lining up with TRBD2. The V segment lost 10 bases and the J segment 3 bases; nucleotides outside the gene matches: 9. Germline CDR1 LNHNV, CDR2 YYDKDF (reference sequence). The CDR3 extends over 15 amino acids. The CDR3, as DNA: TGTGCCAGCGGGAGAGCGGGGGGGTTCTACAATGAGCAGTTCTTC. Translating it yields CASGRAGGFYNEQFF.

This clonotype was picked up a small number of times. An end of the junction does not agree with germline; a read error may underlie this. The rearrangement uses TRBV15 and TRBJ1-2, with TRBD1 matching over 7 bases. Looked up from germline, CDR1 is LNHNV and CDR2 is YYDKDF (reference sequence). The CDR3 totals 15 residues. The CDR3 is CATSKGQEVSYGYTF. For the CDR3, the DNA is TGTGCCACCAGCAAAGGACAGGAGGTTAGCTATGGCTACACTTTC.

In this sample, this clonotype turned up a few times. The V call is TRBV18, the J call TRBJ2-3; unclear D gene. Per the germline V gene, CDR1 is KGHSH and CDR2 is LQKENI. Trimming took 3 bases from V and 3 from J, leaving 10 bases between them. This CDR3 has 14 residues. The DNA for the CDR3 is TGTGCCAGCTCACCCCTGCTGGGGACAGATACGCAGTATTTT. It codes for CASSPLLGTDTQYF.

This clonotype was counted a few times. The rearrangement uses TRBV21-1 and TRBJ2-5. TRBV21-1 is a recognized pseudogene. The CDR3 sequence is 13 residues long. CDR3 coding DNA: TGTGCCAGCAGCAAAGCGGGTCTTTTCGGCAGGTACTTC. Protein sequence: CASSKAGLFGRYF.

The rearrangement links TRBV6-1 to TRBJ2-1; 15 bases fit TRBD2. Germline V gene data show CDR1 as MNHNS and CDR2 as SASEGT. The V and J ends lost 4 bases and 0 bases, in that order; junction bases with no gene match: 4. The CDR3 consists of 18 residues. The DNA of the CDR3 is TGTGCCAGCAGTGCCGGGACTAGCGGGAGGATCTCCTACAATGAGCAGTTCTTC. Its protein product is CASSAGTSGRISYNEQFF.

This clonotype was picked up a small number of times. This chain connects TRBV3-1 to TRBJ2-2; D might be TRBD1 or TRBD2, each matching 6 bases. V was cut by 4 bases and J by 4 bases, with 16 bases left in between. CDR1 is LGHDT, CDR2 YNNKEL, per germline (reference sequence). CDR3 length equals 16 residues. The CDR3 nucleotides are TGTGCCAGCAGCCCGCACAGGGTGGGAGGCACCGGGGAGCTGTTTTTT. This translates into CASSPHRVGGTGELFF.

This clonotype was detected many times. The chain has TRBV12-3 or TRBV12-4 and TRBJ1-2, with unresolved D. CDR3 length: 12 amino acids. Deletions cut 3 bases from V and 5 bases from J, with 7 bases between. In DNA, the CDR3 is TGTGCCAGCAGTTTGAGTCAGTATGGCTACACCTTC. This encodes CASSLSQYGYTF.

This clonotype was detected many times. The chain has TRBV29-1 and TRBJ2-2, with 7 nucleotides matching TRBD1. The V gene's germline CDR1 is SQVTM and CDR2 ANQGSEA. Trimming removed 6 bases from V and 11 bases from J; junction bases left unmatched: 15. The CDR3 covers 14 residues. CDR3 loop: CSVAKGTDYGELFF. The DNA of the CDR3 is TGCAGCGTGGCGAAAGGGACAGATTATGGAGAGCTGTTTTTT.

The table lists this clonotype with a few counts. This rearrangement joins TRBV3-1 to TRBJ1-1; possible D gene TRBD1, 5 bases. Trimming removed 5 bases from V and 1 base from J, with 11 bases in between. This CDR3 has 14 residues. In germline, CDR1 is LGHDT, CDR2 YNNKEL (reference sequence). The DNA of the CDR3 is TGTGCCAGCAGCTCACCACAGGAGAACACTGAAGCTTTCTTT. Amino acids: CASSSPQENTEAFF.

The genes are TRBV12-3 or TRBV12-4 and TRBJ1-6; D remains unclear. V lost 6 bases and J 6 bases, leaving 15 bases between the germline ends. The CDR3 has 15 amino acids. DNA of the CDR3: TGTGCCAGCAGACTACGGGAGAGGCCTAATTCACCCCTCCACTTT. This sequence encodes CASRLRERPNSPLHF.

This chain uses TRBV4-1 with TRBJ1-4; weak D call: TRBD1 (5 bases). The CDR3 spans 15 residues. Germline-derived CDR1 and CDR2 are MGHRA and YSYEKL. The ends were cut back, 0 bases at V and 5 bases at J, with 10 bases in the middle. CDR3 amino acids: CASSQEQAKNEKLFF. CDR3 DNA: TGCGCCAGCAGCCAAGAACAGGCCAAAAATGAAAAACTGTTTTTT.

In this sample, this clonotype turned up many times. The DNA for the CDR3 is TGTGCCAGCAGCTCCCGACAGGGGTATCAGCCCCAGCATTTT. Its protein is CASSSRQGYQPQHF. The genes are TRBV6-2 or TRBV6-3 and TRBJ1-5, with 8 bases lining up with TRBD1. CDR1 MNHEY and CDR2 SVGEGT come from the germline V gene. Trimming cost V 6 bases and J 5 bases; bases outside gene matches: 6. The CDR3 has 14 residues.

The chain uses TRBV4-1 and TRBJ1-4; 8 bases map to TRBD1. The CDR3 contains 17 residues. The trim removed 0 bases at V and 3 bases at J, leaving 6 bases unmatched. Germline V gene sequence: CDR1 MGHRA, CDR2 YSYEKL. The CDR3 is CASSQEGGTGSNEKLFF. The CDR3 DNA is TGCGCCAGCAGCCAAGAAGGGGGGACAGGTTCTAATGAAAAACTGTTTTTT.

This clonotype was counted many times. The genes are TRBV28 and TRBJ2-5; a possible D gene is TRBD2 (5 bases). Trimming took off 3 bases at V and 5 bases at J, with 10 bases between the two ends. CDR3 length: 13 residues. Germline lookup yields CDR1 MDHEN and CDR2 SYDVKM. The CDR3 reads CASSFFTRETQYF. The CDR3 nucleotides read TGTGCCAGCAGTTTTTTTACTAGGGAGACCCAGTACTTC.

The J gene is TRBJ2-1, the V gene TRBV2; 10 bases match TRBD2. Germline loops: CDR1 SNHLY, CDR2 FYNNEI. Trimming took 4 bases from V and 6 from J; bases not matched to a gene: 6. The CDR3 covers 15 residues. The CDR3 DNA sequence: TGTGCCAGCAGTGCCTCCCGACTAGCGGGCAATGAGCAGTTCTTC. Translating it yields CASSASRLAGNEQFF.

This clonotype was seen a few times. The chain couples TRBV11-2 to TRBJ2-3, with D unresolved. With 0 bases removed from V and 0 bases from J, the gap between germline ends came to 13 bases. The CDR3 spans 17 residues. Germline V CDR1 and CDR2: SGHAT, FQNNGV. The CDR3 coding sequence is TGTGCCAGCAGCTTAGAAAAGAAGATCTCTAGCACAGATACGCAGTATTTT. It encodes CASSLEKKISSTDTQYF. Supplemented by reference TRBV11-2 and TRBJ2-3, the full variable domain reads EAGVAQSPRYKIIEKRQSVAFWCNPISGHATLYWYQQILGQGPKLLIQFQNNGVVDDSQLPKDRFSAERLKGVDSTLKIQPAKLEDSAVYLCASSLEKKISSTDTQYFGPGTRLTVL.

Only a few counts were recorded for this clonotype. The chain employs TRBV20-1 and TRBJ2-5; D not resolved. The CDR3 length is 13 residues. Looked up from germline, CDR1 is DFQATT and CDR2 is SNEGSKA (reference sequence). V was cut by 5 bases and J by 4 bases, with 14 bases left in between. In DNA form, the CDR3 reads TGCAGTGCTCCCGTGACAATGATAGAGACCCAGTACTTC. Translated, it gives CSAPVTMIETQYF.

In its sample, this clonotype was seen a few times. CDR3 sequence: CASSYGGITNEKLFF. CDR3 bases: TGTGCCAGCAGTTACGGGGGGATAACTAATGAAAAACTGTTTTTT. The chain joins TRBV6-5 to TRBJ1-4; D is perhaps TRBD1 (5 bases). Per germline, CDR1 MNHEY and CDR2 SVGAGI. CDR3 size: 15 residues. Trimming took off 2 bases at V and 1 base at J, with 8 bases between the two ends.